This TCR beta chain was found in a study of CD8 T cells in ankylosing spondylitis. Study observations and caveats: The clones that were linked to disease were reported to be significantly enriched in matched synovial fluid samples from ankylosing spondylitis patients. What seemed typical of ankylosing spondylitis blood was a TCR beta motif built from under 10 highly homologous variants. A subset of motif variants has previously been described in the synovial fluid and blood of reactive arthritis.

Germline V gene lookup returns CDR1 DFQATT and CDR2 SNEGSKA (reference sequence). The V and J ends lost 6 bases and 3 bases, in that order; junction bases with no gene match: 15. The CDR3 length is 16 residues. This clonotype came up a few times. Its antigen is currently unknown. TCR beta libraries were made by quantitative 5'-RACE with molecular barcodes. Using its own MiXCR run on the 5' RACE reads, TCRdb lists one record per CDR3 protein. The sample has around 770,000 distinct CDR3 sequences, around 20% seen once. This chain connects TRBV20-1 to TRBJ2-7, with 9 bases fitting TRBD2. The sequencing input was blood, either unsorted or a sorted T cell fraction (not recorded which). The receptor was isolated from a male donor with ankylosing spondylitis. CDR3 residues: CSAMTLPGLAGYEQYF. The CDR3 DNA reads TGCAGTGCGATGACGCTTCCGGGACTAGCAGGCTACGAGCAGTACTTC.